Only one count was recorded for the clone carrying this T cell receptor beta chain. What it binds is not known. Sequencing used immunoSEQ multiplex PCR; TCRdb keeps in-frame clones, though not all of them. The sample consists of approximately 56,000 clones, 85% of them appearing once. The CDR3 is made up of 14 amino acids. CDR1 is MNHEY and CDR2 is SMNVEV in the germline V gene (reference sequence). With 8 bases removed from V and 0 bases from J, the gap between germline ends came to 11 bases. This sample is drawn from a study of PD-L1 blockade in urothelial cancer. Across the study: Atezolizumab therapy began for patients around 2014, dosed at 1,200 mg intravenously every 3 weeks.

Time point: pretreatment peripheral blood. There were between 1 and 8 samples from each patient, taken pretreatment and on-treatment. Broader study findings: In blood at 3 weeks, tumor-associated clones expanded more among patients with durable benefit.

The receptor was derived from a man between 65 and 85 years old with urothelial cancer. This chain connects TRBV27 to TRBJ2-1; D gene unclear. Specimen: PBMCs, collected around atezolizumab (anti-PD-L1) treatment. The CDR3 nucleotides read TGTGCCAGCTCCGGTGTGAGCTCCTACAATGAGCAGTTCTTC. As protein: CASSGVSSYNEQFF.